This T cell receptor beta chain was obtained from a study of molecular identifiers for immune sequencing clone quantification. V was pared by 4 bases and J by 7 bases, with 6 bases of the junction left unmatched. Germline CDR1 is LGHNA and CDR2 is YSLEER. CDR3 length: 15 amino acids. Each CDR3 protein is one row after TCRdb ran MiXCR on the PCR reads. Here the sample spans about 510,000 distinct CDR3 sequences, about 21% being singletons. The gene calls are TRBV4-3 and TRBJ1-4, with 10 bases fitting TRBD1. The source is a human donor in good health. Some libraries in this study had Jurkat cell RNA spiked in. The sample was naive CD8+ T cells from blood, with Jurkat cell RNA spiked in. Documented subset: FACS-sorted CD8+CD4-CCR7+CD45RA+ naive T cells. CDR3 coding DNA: TGCGCCAGCAGCCGCGGGGACAGGGGAGGTGAAAAACTGTTTTTT. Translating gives CASSRGDRGGEKLFF.